What follows is one TCR beta chain and its context. This specimen belongs to a study of blood T cell repertoires in COVID-19. As for the study in general: In each case, the material was cDNA or gDNA derived from T cells, B-cell-depleted T cells, or PBMCs.

Grouping used clinical history reported by participants in a survey and questionnaire. TCRdb's table, derived via immunoSEQ multiplex PCR, lists solely in-frame clones and lacks some. Altogether around 430,000 clones are present, just under 90% being singletons, with the ten largest covering roughly 9.4%. Sequencing used PBMCs or T cells enriched from blood (not recorded which). This clonotype was obtained from a woman aged 45-59 years who had recovered from COVID-19.

This CDR3 reads CASEGGEAFF. The CDR3 region has the DNA TGTGCCAGCGAGGGGGGGGAAGCTTTCTTT. This chain links TRBV28 with TRBJ1-1, with D possibly TRBD1 on 6 matching bases. V lost 8 bases to trimming and J lost 8 bases, with 9 bases between them. Germline V gene data show CDR1 as MDHEN and CDR2 as SYDVKM. This CDR3 region has 10 residues.